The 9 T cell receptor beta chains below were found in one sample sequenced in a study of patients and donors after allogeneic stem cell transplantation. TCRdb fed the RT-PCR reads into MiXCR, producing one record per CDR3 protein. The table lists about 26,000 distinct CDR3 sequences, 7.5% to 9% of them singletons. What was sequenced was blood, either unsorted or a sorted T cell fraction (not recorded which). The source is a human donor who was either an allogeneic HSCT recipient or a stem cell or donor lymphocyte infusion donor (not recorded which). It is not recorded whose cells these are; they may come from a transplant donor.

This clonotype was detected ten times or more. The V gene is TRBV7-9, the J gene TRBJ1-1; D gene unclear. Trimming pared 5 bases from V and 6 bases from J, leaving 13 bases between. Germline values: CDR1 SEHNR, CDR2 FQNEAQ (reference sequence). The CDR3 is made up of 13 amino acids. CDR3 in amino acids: CASSPGRSAEAFF. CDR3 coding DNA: TGTGCCAGCAGCCCCGGCAGGAGTGCTGAAGCTTTCTTT. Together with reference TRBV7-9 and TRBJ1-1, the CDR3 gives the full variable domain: DTGVSQNPRHKITKRGQNVTFRCDPISEHNRLYWYRQTLGQGPEFLTYFQNEAQLEKSRLLSDRFSAERPKGSFSTLEIQRTEQGDSAMYLCASSPGRSAEAFFGQGTRLTVV.

The CDR3 DNA reads TGTGCCAGCAGCTTAGGACGGAGATACGAGCAGTACTTC. Translation gives CASSLGRRYEQYF. J is TRBJ2-7 and V is TRBV13; D uncertain. CDR1 is PRHDT and CDR2 is FYEKMQ in the germline V gene (reference sequence). The CDR3 sequence is 13 residues long. V lost 0 bases, J lost 4 bases, and 7 bases lay in between.

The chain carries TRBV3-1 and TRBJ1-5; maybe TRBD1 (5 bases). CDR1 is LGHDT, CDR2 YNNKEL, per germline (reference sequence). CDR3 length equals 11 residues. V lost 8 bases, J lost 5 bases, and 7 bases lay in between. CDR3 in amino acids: CASGRDQPQHF. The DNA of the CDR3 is TGTGCCAGCGGCAGGGATCAGCCCCAGCATTTT.

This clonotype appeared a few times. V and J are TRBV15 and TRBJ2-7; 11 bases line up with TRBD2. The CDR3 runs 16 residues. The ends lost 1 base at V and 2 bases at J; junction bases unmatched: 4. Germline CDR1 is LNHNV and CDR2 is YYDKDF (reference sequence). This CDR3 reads CATSRASGRSTYEQYF. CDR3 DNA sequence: TGTGCCACCAGCAGAGCTAGCGGGAGGAGCACCTACGAGCAGTACTTC.

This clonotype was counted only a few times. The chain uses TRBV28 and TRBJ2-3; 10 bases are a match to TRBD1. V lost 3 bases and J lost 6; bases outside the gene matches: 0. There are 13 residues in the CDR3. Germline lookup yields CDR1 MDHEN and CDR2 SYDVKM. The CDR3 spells CASSLDRGDTQYF. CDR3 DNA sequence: TGTGCCAGCAGTTTGGACAGGGGGGATACGCAGTATTTT.

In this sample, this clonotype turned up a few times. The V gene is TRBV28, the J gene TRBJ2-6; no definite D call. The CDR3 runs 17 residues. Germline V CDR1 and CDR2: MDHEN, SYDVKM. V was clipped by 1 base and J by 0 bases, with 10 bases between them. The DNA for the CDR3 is TGTGCCAGCAGTTTATTAGGCAGCGACTCTGGGGCCAACGTCCTGACTTTC. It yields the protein CASSLLGSDSGANVLTF. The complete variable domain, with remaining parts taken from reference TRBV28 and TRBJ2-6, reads DVKVTQSSRYLVKRTGEKVFLECVQDMDHENMFWYRQDPGLGLRLIYFSYDVKMKEKGDIPEGYSVSREKKERFSLILESASTNQTSMYLCASSLLGSDSGANVLTFGAGSRLTVL.

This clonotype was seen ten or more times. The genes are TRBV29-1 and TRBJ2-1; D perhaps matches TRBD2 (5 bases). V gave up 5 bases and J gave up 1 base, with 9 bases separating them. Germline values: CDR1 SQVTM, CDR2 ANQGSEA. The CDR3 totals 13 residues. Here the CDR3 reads CSVWTESYNEQFF. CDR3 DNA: TGCAGCGTTTGGACTGAGTCCTACAATGAGCAGTTCTTC.

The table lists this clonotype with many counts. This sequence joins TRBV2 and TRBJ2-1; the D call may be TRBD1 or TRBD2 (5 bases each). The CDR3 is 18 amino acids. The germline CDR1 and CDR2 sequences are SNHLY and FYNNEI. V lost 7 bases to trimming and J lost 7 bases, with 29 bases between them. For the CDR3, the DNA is TGTGCCAGCATCCGGGGCCGCTTTACGGCCTACGGCGGGAATGAGCAGTTCTTC. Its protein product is CASIRGRFTAYGGNEQFF.

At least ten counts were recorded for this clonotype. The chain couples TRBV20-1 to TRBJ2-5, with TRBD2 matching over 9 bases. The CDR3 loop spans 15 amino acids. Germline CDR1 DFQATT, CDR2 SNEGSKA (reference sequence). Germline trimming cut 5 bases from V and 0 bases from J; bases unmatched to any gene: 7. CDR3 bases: TGCAGTGCTGGTAGCGGGGGCACGTACCAAGAGACCCAGTACTTC. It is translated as CSAGSGGTYQETQYF.